The clone carrying this T cell receptor beta chain has only a few counts. This sample is part of a study of T-cell reconstitution after alpha-beta-depleted transplantation in children. The germline V gene has CDR1 SGHTA and CDR2 FQGNSA. Trimming removed 7 bases from V and 2 bases from J; junction bases left unmatched: 8. This CDR3 is built from 16 residues. During its preparation, the TCRbeta library received unique molecular identifiers. TCRdb reanalysed the PCR reads using MiXCR and keeps one entry per CDR3 protein. The sample records around 960,000 distinct CDR3 sequences, about 29% being singletons.

J is TRBJ2-1 and V is TRBV7-2; 10 nucleotides align to TRBD2. The sequencing used PBMCs, mostly from graft donor cells, collected 360 days after TCRalphabeta/CD19-depleted stem cell transplant. This TCR was sampled from a boy younger than two who had a stem cell transplant for SCID, so the T cells may come from the graft donor. The CDR3 DNA follows: TGTGCCAGCATCCCTAGCGGGGGCCTTACCTACAATGAGCAGTTCTTC. Translation: CASIPSGGLTYNEQFF.